These 22 T cell receptor beta chains were sequenced from one sample in a study of cytomegalovirus exposure and HLA in healthy donors. The study ran its PCR with 60 Vbeta and 13 Jbeta primers. Measured with immunoSEQ multiplex PCR; TCRdb has only the in-frame clones, and not every one. The sample includes 150,000 to 200,000 clones, 85% of them seen just once. The sequenced sample was PBMCs. The origin of the receptors is a boy between 2 and 10 years old in good health and CMV-seronegative.

The rearrangement links TRBV10-3 to TRBJ2-5; 16 nucleotides line up with TRBD2. The V gene end was trimmed by 6 bases and the J gene end by 0 bases; junction bases not matched to a gene: 16. This CDR3 has 21 amino acids. Germline V lookup: CDR1 ENHRY, CDR2 SYGVKD. The CDR3 nucleotides read TGTGCCATCAGCCCGGGAGTCCAAATGGGACTAGCGGGAGGGGACCAAGAGACCCAGTACTTC. Protein: CAISPGVQMGLAGGDQETQYF.

CDR3 in DNA: TGTGCCAGCGTTTCCCCCTCGCGGGAGGCATACAATGAGCAGTTCTTC. This encodes CASVSPSREAYNEQFF. This chain links TRBV28 with TRBJ2-1, with TRBD2 identical over 8 bases. The germline gives CDR1 MDHEN, CDR2 SYDVKM. The CDR3 loop spans 16 amino acids. The junction had 13 bases not matched to a gene; V was cut back by 8 bases and J by 4 bases.

J is TRBJ2-3 and V is TRBV4-1; TRBD2 is a possible D gene (7 bases). The V gene lost 0 bases and the J gene lost 5 bases, with 9 bases spanning the gap. Looked up from germline, CDR1 is MGHRA and CDR2 is YSYEKL. The CDR3 totals 14 residues. DNA for the CDR3: TGCGCCAGCAGCCAAGAAGGGGGGGGAGATACGCAGTATTTT. Its translation: CASSQEGGGDTQYF.

The CDR3: CASSPGQGPGANVLTF. The CDR3 DNA is TGTGCCAGTAGTCCCGGACAGGGTCCCGGGGCCAACGTCCTGACTTTC. This chain connects TRBV19 to TRBJ2-6, with 8 bases aligning to TRBD1. This CDR3 region has 16 residues. CDR1 is LNHDA, CDR2 SQIVND, per germline (reference sequence). V shed 5 bases and J 4 bases; nucleotides not matched to a gene: 7.

V usage is TRBV28 and J usage is TRBJ2-7; D unclear. Trimming cost V 6 bases and J 6 bases, with 21 bases left between them. The CDR3 is 15 amino acids. Looked up from germline, CDR1 is MDHEN and CDR2 is SYDVKM. In nucleotides, the CDR3 is TGTGCCAGCAGGGAGTCTAGACGGCGGTCCGGCGAGCAGTACTTC. It yields the protein CASRESRRRSGEQYF.

This clone has a handful of counts. The chain is built from TRBV27 and TRBJ2-2, with 7 bases lining up with TRBD1. Germline V gene sequence: CDR1 MNHEY, CDR2 SMNVEV (reference sequence). With 2 bases clipped from V and 3 bases from J, the junction kept 9 bases outside the gene matches. The CDR3 has 17 amino acids. As DNA, the CDR3 is TGTGCCAGCAGTTTAGGGCCCAGGGGGTATGACACCGGGGAGCTGTTTTTT. Encoded protein: CASSLGPRGYDTGELFF.

The rearrangement joins TRBV5-4 to TRBJ2-7, with 7 bases identical to TRBD1. The CDR3 is 14 residues long. The V segment lost 4 bases and the J segment 2 bases; nucleotides outside the gene matches: 6. Germline CDR1 and CDR2: SGHNT and YYREEE (reference sequence). The CDR3 coding sequence is TGTGCCAGCAGCCCCGGGGACAGCCCCTACGAGCAGTACTTC. It codes for CASSPGDSPYEQYF.

This clone was counted between two and nine times. CDR3 bases: TGTGCCAGCAGCTTAGATACCCCCGCAGCAGGGGGCTACGAGCAGTACTTC. It is translated as CASSLDTPAAGGYEQYF. This rearrangement joins TRBV11-2 to TRBJ2-7; TRBD1 matches at 7 bases. CDR3 size: 17 residues. Germline V lookup: CDR1 SGHAT, CDR2 FQNNGV. The V segment lost 0 bases and the J segment 3 bases; nucleotides outside the gene matches: 11.

V is TRBV18 and J is TRBJ2-1, with TRBD1 as a possible D gene (5 bases). The ends were cut back, 6 bases at V and 3 bases at J, with 9 bases in the middle. The CDR3 spans 13 residues. From germline, CDR1 is KGHSH and CDR2 LQKENI. The chain's CDR3 is CASSPGLYNEQFF. In DNA form, the CDR3 reads TGTGCCAGCTCTCCAGGGCTCTACAATGAGCAGTTCTTC.

The chain joins TRBV6-5 to TRBJ1-1, with a tentative D call TRBD1 (5 bases). Germline lookup yields CDR1 MNHEY and CDR2 SVGAGI. The V and J ends lost 6 bases and 0 bases respectively, with 8 bases between them. The CDR3 runs 13 residues. The CDR3 sequence is CASRRQLNTEAFF. The CDR3 bases are TGTGCCAGCAGGCGACAGCTGAACACTGAAGCTTTCTTT.

This rearrangement joins TRBV11-2 to TRBJ2-7; the D gene is possibly TRBD1 (5 bases). The V end was cut by 2 bases, the J end by 3 bases, with 8 bases between. The CDR3 runs to 13 residues. Germline CDR1 SGHAT, CDR2 FQNNGV. The CDR3 loop reads CASSLPRDYEQYV. The CDR3 DNA follows: TGTGCCAGCAGCTTACCCAGGGACTACGAGCAGTACGTC.

The chain couples TRBV27 to TRBJ2-1, with TRBD2 identical over 9 bases. The CDR3 totals 15 residues. J was trimmed by 8 bases and V by 6 bases; bases with no gene match: 11. In germline, CDR1 is MNHEY, CDR2 SMNVEV (reference sequence). The CDR3 spells CASRGWIAGVDEQFF. CDR3 nucleotides: TGTGCCAGCAGAGGGTGGATAGCGGGAGTGGATGAGCAGTTCTTC.

In its sample, this clone was seen once. This rearrangement joins TRBV29-1 to TRBJ2-1; 9 bases align to TRBD1. The CDR3 extends over 14 amino acids. Per the germline V gene, CDR1 is SQVTM and CDR2 is ANQGSEA. J lost 9 bases, V lost 3 bases, and 9 bases had no gene match. Written as DNA, the CDR3 is TGCAGCGTTGATGGGACAGGGTTCCTCGGTGAGCAGTTCTTC. This gives the protein CSVDGTGFLGEQFF.

This clone was seen a single time. The chain has TRBV28 and TRBJ1-4, with D uncertain. Per germline, CDR1 MDHEN and CDR2 SYDVKM. The CDR3 consists of 14 residues. V shed 2 bases and J shed 5 bases, with 9 bases lying between them. The CDR3 sequence: CASSLPRRNEKLFF. The DNA for the CDR3 is TGTGCCAGCAGTTTACCCCGCCGGAATGAAAAACTGTTTTTT. The full variable domain, with the rest looked up from reference TRBV28 and TRBJ1-4, is DVKVTQSSRYLVKRTGEKVFLECVQDMDHENMFWYRQDPGLGLRLIYFSYDVKMKEKGDIPEGYSVSREKKERFSLILESASTNQTSMYLCASSLPRRNEKLFFGSGTQLSVL.

This chain connects TRBV28 to TRBJ2-5, with D possibly TRBD2 on 6 matching bases. The germline V gene has CDR1 MDHEN and CDR2 SYDVKM. V lost 6 bases to trimming and J lost 4 bases, with 27 bases between them. The CDR3 is made up of 18 amino acids. CDR3 DNA: TGTGCCAGCAGCATGAACAACCGCGGACGGAGGGTCCGAGAGACCCAGTACTTC. The encoded protein is CASSMNNRGRRVRETQYF.

This chain joins TRBV20-1 and TRBJ1-2, with D uncertain. The CDR3 sequence is 11 residues long. The V gene lost 3 bases and the J gene lost 6 bases, with 8 bases spanning the gap. Looked up from germline, CDR1 is DFQATT and CDR2 is SNEGSKA (reference sequence). CDR3 bases: TGCAGTGCTAGTTGGCGGAATGGCTACACCTTC. This translates into CSASWRNGYTF.

This clone was picked up a small number of times. DNA for the CDR3: TGCGCCAGCAGCGTGGACGGTTATAATTCACCCCTCCACTTT. Translating it yields CASSVDGYNSPLHF. The chain links TRBV5-1 to TRBJ1-6, with D unclear. The V gene's germline CDR1 is SGHRS and CDR2 YFSETQ. V was pared by 4 bases and J by 4 bases, with 9 bases between. This CDR3 region has 14 residues.

This chain connects TRBV18 to TRBJ2-3; D is possibly TRBD2 (6 bases). Germline V gives CDR1 KGHSH, CDR2 LQKENI. V gave up 2 bases and J gave up 2 bases, with 11 bases separating them. The CDR3 consists of 15 residues. Here the CDR3 reads CASSPGAGPTDTQYF. The CDR3 DNA reads as TGTGCCAGCTCACCAGGGGCGGGACCCACAGATACGCAGTATTTT.

This chain joins TRBV6-5 and TRBJ1-6; D call uncertain. Germline CDR1 MNHEY, CDR2 SVGAGI. The length of the CDR3 is 13 residues. Deletions cut 6 bases from V and 7 bases from J, with 10 bases between. The CDR3 reads CASRVSGNSPLHF. The CDR3 DNA follows: TGTGCCAGCAGAGTTTCGGGGAATTCACCCCTCCACTTT.

Remarks on this clone: The junction shows a germline mismatch at one end, possibly a read error. This chain links TRBV7-9 with TRBJ1-1, with a tentative D call TRBD1 (6 bases). The length of the CDR3 is 15 residues. Germline lookup yields CDR1 SEHNR and CDR2 FQNEAQ (reference sequence). The CDR3 sequence: CSSTKEQGGDTEAFF. DNA of the CDR3: TGTTCCAGCACCAAAGAACAGGGAGGGGACACTGAAGCTTTCTTT.

V gene TRBV28 combines with J gene TRBJ1-2; TRBD1 is a possible D gene (6 bases). This CDR3 region has 14 residues. V lost 6 bases and J lost 4, with 15 bases in between. Germline CDR1 is MDHEN and CDR2 is SYDVKM. The CDR3 here is CASSLRGSSYGYTF. The DNA for the CDR3 is TGTGCCAGCAGCCTCAGGGGAAGCAGCTATGGCTACACCTTC.

The chain is built from TRBV6-1 and TRBJ1-3; the match to TRBD1 covers 9 bases. Losses at the gene ends were 2 bases for V and 2 bases for J; bases not matched to a gene: 1. From germline, CDR1 is MNHNS and CDR2 SASEGT. The CDR3 spans 15 residues. The CDR3 region is CASSENRGPGNTIYF. Written as DNA, the CDR3 is TGTGCCAGCAGTGAAAACAGGGGGCCTGGAAACACCATATATTTT.